The next 20 T cell receptor beta chains were all read from a single sample in a study of radiotherapy plus CTLA-4 blockade in lung cancer (dated 2018 in TCRdb). Library construction relied on the immunoSEQ multiplex PCR assay. TCRdb took over this immuneACCESS table, retaining in-frame rearrangements with V and J assigned. Such tables are incomplete; in checked studies, under half of the missing clones stem from an unresolved V gene, and the remainder is unexplained. The table for this sample lists roughly 90,000 clones; about two thirds of them were counted only once. 11% to 15% of the sample is held by the ten biggest clonotypes. The sequencing here drew on peripheral blood, taken from a patient treated with radiotherapy plus ipilimumab. The receptors originated from a human donor with non-small cell lung cancer that progressed on radiotherapy plus ipilimumab.

A few counts support this clone. V gene TRBV27 combines with J gene TRBJ2-1; D uncertain. This CDR3 has 13 residues. Germline V gene data show CDR1 as MNHEY and CDR2 as SMNVEV (reference sequence). V gave up 0 bases and J gave up 3 bases, with 3 bases separating them. CDR3 nucleotides: TGTGCCAGCAGTTTATCAGACTACAATGAGCAGTTCTTC. This translates into CASSLSDYNEQFF.

The chain combines TRBV9 with TRBJ2-3, with 8 bases identical to TRBD2. CDR1 and CDR2 from the germline V gene are SGDLS and YYNGEE. The junction had 6 bases not matched to a gene; V was cut back by 0 bases and J by 3 bases. The CDR3 has 16 amino acids. The CDR3 region is CASSVAAGEVTDTQYF. The DNA for the CDR3 is TGTGCCAGCAGCGTAGCAGCGGGAGAGGTAACAGATACGCAGTATTTT.

This clone was seen a few times. This rearrangement joins TRBV6-1 to TRBJ1-1, with a possible D match to TRBD1 (6 bases). The CDR3 totals 15 residues. CDR1 and CDR2 (germline): MNHNS, SASEGT. The germline V and J ends were trimmed by 2 bases and 5 bases, with 15 bases remaining between them. The CDR3 protein is CASSESPPRGTEAFF. CDR3 DNA: TGTGCCAGCAGTGAATCTCCTCCCAGGGGAACTGAAGCTTTCTTT.

A few counts support this clone. This chain joins TRBV6-6 and TRBJ1-2; D gene ambiguous. V was trimmed by 6 bases and J by 4 bases, leaving 15 bases between them. The CDR3 runs to 14 residues. Germline V gene sequence: CDR1 MNHNY, CDR2 SVGAGI (reference sequence). DNA of the CDR3: TGTGCCAGCAGGCCCCTTGCGGCCGGCTATGGCTACACCTTC. Translation gives CASRPLAAGYGYTF.

CDR3 nucleotide sequence: TGCGCCAGCAGTGGCCCTAGCGGGAGTCAGACTGCAGGGGAGACCCAGTACTTC. Protein: CASSGPSGSQTAGETQYF. The V gene is TRBV10-2, the J gene TRBJ2-5; TRBD2 matches at 10 bases. From germline, CDR1 is WSHSY and CDR2 SAAADI. V dropped 4 bases and J dropped 5; count of bases not matched to a gene: 16. CDR3 size: 18 residues.

V usage is TRBV28 and J usage is TRBJ2-1; 7 bases match TRBD2. The CDR3 has 15 amino acids. V shed 6 bases and J 2 bases; nucleotides not matched to a gene: 7. Germline loops: CDR1 MDHEN, CDR2 SYDVKM. The CDR3 sequence: CASRKRDQPYNEQFF. The CDR3 DNA sequence: TGTGCCAGCAGGAAGCGGGACCAACCCTACAATGAGCAGTTCTTC. The full variable domain, with the rest looked up from reference TRBV28 and TRBJ2-1, is DVKVTQSSRYLVKRTGEKVFLECVQDMDHENMFWYRQDPGLGLRLIYFSYDVKMKEKGDIPEGYSVSREKKERFSLILESASTNQTSMYLCASRKRDQPYNEQFFGPGTRLTVL.

The chain joins TRBV27 to TRBJ1-1; no clear D. The CDR3 extends over 15 amino acids. V lost 3 bases and J lost 0, with 11 bases in between. CDR1 and CDR2 from the germline V gene are MNHEY and SMNVEV (reference sequence). CDR3 residues: CASSLRANLNTEAFF. In nucleotides, the CDR3 is TGTGCCAGCAGTTTGAGGGCGAATCTGAACACTGAAGCTTTCTTT.

The chain combines TRBV7-6 with TRBJ2-2; D is ambiguous. CDR1 and CDR2 from the germline V gene are SGHVS and FNYEAQ. V lost 0 bases and J lost 5, with 10 bases in between. The CDR3 loop spans 15 amino acids. The CDR3 loop reads CASSLAAESTGELFF. CDR3 bases: TGTGCCAGCAGCTTAGCGGCGGAAAGTACCGGGGAGCTGTTTTTT.

This clone was recorded a few times. This chain uses TRBV27 with TRBJ2-1; 10 nucleotides line up with TRBD2. V lost 6 bases and J lost 7; bases outside the gene matches: 9. The CDR3 runs to 15 residues. Germline V CDR1 and CDR2: MNHEY, SMNVEV (reference sequence). The CDR3 is CASSALAGALNEQFF. The CDR3 DNA sequence: TGTGCCAGCAGCGCCCTAGCGGGAGCACTAAATGAGCAGTTCTTC.

Only a few counts were recorded for this clone. The CDR3: CASSLSVAGWYNEQFF. CDR3 nucleotides: TGTGCCAGCAGTTTATCAGTAGCGGGTTGGTACAATGAGCAGTTCTTC. V usage is TRBV28 and J usage is TRBJ2-1, with 7 positions matching TRBD2. Trimming at V came to 1 base and at J to 4 bases, leaving 7 bases not matched to a gene. The CDR3 runs to 16 residues. CDR1 and CDR2 (germline): MDHEN, SYDVKM.

The chain recombines TRBV4-1 with TRBJ2-1; 8 nucleotides align to TRBD2. V was pared by 0 bases and J by 2 bases, with 0 bases of the junction left unmatched. Germline-derived CDR1 and CDR2 are MGHRA and YSYEKL. The CDR3 spans 15 residues. DNA of the CDR3: TGCGCCAGCAGCCAAGATAGCGGGGCCTACAATGAGCAGTTCTTC. It translates to CASSQDSGAYNEQFF.

This clone was counted once. CDR3 sequence: CASSLVGASYNEQFF. The CDR3 coding sequence is TGTGCCAGCAGCTTAGTTGGGGCCTCCTACAATGAGCAGTTCTTC. The chain employs TRBV7-3 and TRBJ2-1; tentative D call: TRBD1 (5 bases). This CDR3 is 15 amino acids long. Germline CDR1 and CDR2: SGHTA and FQGTGA. Trimming pared 2 bases from V and 0 bases from J, leaving 8 bases between.

About this clone: Other DNA variants within this sample encode the same CDR3. This chain links TRBV5-5 with TRBJ2-7; no clear D. The ends were cut back, 0 bases at V and 2 bases at J, with 6 bases in the middle. The CDR3 consists of 13 residues. CDR1 is SGHKS and CDR2 is YYEKEE in the germline V gene (reference sequence). The CDR3 region has the DNA TGTGCCAGCAGCTTGGCGGCAGCCTACGAGCAGTACTTC. This gives the protein CASSLAAAYEQYF.

This clone was counted at least ten times. The CDR3 spells CASSLASGGLHNEQFF. CDR3 bases: TGTGCCAGCAGCTTAGCTAGCGGGGGGCTGCACAATGAGCAGTTCTTC. The gene calls are TRBV7-7 and TRBJ2-1; 10 bases align to TRBD2. Germline V gene data show CDR1 as SSHAT and CDR2 as FNYEAQ (reference sequence). The CDR3 has 16 amino acids. J lost 5 bases, V lost 0 bases, and 4 bases had no gene match.

The chain uses TRBV25-1 and TRBJ2-1; 7 nucleotides align to TRBD2. The V gene end was trimmed by 6 bases and the J gene end by 1 base; junction bases not matched to a gene: 6. From germline, CDR1 is MGHDK and CDR2 SYGVNS. The CDR3 consists of 15 residues. The chain's CDR3 is CASRDIGGSYNEQFF. The CDR3 DNA sequence: TGTGCCAGCAGGGACATCGGGGGGTCCTACAATGAGCAGTTCTTC.

The rearrangement links TRBV29-1 to TRBJ2-5; weak D call: TRBD1 (6 bases). CDR1 and CDR2 from the germline V gene are SQVTM and ANQGSEA. The CDR3 is 13 amino acids. Trimming took 8 bases from V and 5 from J, leaving 18 bases between them. As DNA, the CDR3 is TGCAGCACCGGGACATCCCGTCGGGAGACCCAGTACTTC. Its protein product is CSTGTSRRETQYF.

This sequence joins TRBV9 and TRBJ1-5; D not certain. Per the germline V gene, CDR1 is SGDLS and CDR2 is YYNGEE. CDR3 length equals 15 residues. V lost 0 bases and J lost 7, with 14 bases in between. DNA for the CDR3: TGTGCCAGCAGCGTAGACGCCTCTGACGGGCAGCCCCAGCATTTT. This sequence encodes CASSVDASDGQPQHF.

The chain couples TRBV5-5 to TRBJ1-6, with D unclear. Germline V gene lookup returns CDR1 SGHKS and CDR2 YYEKEE (reference sequence). CDR3 length: 13 residues. The V and J ends lost 4 bases and 10 bases respectively, with 12 bases between them. This CDR3 reads CASSHKLDSPLHF. The CDR3 coding sequence is TGTGCCAGCAGCCACAAATTAGACTCACCCCTCCACTTT.

The chain couples TRBV19 to TRBJ2-1; tentatively, D is TRBD2 (5 bases). V was clipped by 2 bases and J by 6 bases, with 8 bases between them. CDR3 length: 13 amino acids. CDR1 is LNHDA and CDR2 is SQIVND in the germline V gene (reference sequence). This chain's CDR3 is CASSIIGVNEQFF. The CDR3 DNA is TGTGCCAGTAGTATAATCGGGGTCAATGAGCAGTTCTTC.

This chain connects TRBV28 to TRBJ2-3; 12 bases fit TRBD2. Trimming took 2 bases from V and 5 from J; bases not matched to a gene: 11. The CDR3 contains 18 residues. CDR1 and CDR2 from the germline V gene are MDHEN and SYDVKM. The DNA of the CDR3 is TGTGCCAGCAGTTTAGGAGTCGCTAGCGGGGGGGCGATAGATACGCAGTATTTT. This translates into CASSLGVASGGAIDTQYF.